The rows below give T cell receptor beta chains drawn from one sample of a study of graft-versus-host responses after intestinal transplantation. These receptors have no known antigen. Only in-frame clones appear in the TCRdb table, and some are missing; sequencing was by immunoSEQ multiplex PCR. The sample has about 39,000 clones, roughly 96% seen once. Material: unstimulated CD8+ T cells sorted from spleen or lymph node cells, obtained before transplant. The receptors derive from a human donor who was the organ donor for an intestinal transplant. Each CDR3 is given with its conserved first and last residue. Each record gives: D gene, clone size, V gene, J gene, CDR3 DNA, CDR3 protein. The D gene is left open where the match is weak. The size entry is marked missing in some rows and otherwise reads once, few, many or a size class.

d_call: NA
clone_size: NA
v_call: TRBV21-1
j_call: TRBJ2-7
cdr3_nt: TGTGCCAGCAGCCGTCCGGCTTCTTGGGCCTACGAGCAGTACTTC
cdr3_aa: CASSRPASWAYEQYF

d_call: NA
clone_size: few
v_call: TRBV10-3
j_call: TRBJ1-6
cdr3_nt: TGTGCCATCAGTGTAATGGACAGCAATTCACCCCTCCACTTT
cdr3_aa: CAISVMDSNSPLHF

d_call: NA
clone_size: NA
v_call: TRBV13
j_call: TRBJ2-7
cdr3_nt: TGTGCCAGCAGCTTCGGTTCGGCGACCACCTACGAGCAGTACTTC
cdr3_aa: CASSFGSATTYEQYF

d_call: TRBD1
clone_size: few
v_call: TRBV28
j_call: TRBJ1-4
cdr3_nt: TGTGCCAGCGATCCCGGGACAGGGGCTGAAAAACTGTTTTTT
cdr3_aa: CASDPGTGAEKLFF

d_call: NA
clone_size: NA
v_call: TRBV4-3
j_call: TRBJ2-3
cdr3_nt: TGCGCCAGCAGCCAAGATCCCATATTGGTCGGGGGTAACACAGATACGCAGTATTTT
cdr3_aa: CASSQDPILVGGNTDTQYF

d_call: NA
clone_size: once
v_call: TRBV6-1
j_call: TRBJ2-1
cdr3_nt: TGTGCCAGCAGTGAATCTCCACATGGCAGCTACAATGAGCAGTTCTTC
cdr3_aa: CASSESPHGSYNEQFF

d_call: TRBD2
clone_size: NA
v_call: TRBV7-9
j_call: TRBJ2-3
cdr3_nt: TGTGCCAGCAGCTTAGAGAGCGATAGCGGGGGCTACACAGATACGCAGTATTTT
cdr3_aa: CASSLESDSGGYTDTQYF

d_call: TRBD1
clone_size: NA
v_call: TRBV4-3
j_call: TRBJ2-5
cdr3_nt: TGCGCCAGCAGCCCCTCGAGGGGGCTACAAGAGACCCAGTACTTC
cdr3_aa: CASSPSRGLQETQYF

d_call: TRBD2
clone_size: NA
v_call: TRBV27
j_call: TRBJ2-1
cdr3_nt: TGTGCCAGCAGCCCAGGGACTAGCGGGGTAAATGAGCAGTTCTTC
cdr3_aa: CASSPGTSGVNEQFF

d_call: TRBD2
clone_size: NA
v_call: TRBV11-3
j_call: TRBJ2-5
cdr3_nt: TGTGCCAGCAGCCCGACTAGCGGGGAAATCCAAGAGACCCAGTACTTC
cdr3_aa: CASSPTSGEIQETQYF

d_call: NA
clone_size: NA
v_call: TRBV14
j_call: TRBJ1-6
cdr3_nt: TGTGCCAGCAGCCAAGTCGGGCCAGGGGATAATTCACCCCTCCACTTT
cdr3_aa: CASSQVGPGDNSPLHF

d_call: TRBD2
clone_size: NA
v_call: TRBV18
j_call: TRBJ2-7
cdr3_nt: TGTGTCAGCTCACCAGGTTCAGCGGGGGGCACCTACGAGCAGTACTTC
cdr3_aa: CVSSPGSAGGTYEQYF

d_call: NA
clone_size: NA
v_call: TRBV5-4
j_call: TRBJ1-1
cdr3_nt: TGTGCCAGCAGCTCCCGGGGGGGTAACACTGAAGCTTTCTTT
cdr3_aa: CASSSRGGNTEAFF

d_call: NA
clone_size: NA
v_call: TRBV27
j_call: TRBJ1-5
cdr3_nt: TGTGCCAGCAGTCCCTATAAAACCACAAATCAGCCCCAGCATTTT
cdr3_aa: CASSPYKTTNQPQHF

d_call: TRBD1
clone_size: NA
v_call: TRBV19
j_call: TRBJ2-7
cdr3_nt: TGTGCCAGTAGTATCGGGACAGGGGTACACGAGCAGTACTTC
cdr3_aa: CASSIGTGVHEQYF

d_call: TRBD1
clone_size: NA
v_call: TRBV9
j_call: TRBJ2-1
cdr3_nt: TGTGCCAGCAGCGCCTACCAGGGGGCGCAAGAGCAGTTCTTC
cdr3_aa: CASSAYQGAQEQFF

d_call: NA
clone_size: NA
v_call: TRBV30
j_call: TRBJ1-5
cdr3_nt: TGTGCCTGGAGTGGACAGGGCAATCAGCCCCAGCATTTT
cdr3_aa: CAWSGQGNQPQHF

d_call: NA
clone_size: NA
v_call: TRBV7-3
j_call: TRBJ2-3
cdr3_nt: TGTGCCAGCAGTTTAACAGGGACTAGCACAGATACGCAGTATTTT
cdr3_aa: CASSLTGTSTDTQYF

d_call: TRBD2
clone_size: NA
v_call: TRBV7-9
j_call: TRBJ2-3
cdr3_nt: TGTGCCAGCAGCCAATCCACTAGCGGGGGGCCTACGGGTACAGATACGCAGTATTTT
cdr3_aa: CASSQSTSGGPTGTDTQYF

d_call: TRBD1
clone_size: NA
v_call: TRBV4-1
j_call: TRBJ2-1
cdr3_nt: TGCGCCAGCAGCCCGCTGTGGGACAGGCTAAACAATGAGCAGTTCTTC
cdr3_aa: CASSPLWDRLNNEQFF

d_call: TRBD1
clone_size: NA
v_call: TRBV5-4
j_call: TRBJ2-7
cdr3_nt: TGTGCCAGCAGCTCCAGGACAGGCTCCTACGAGCAGTACTTC
cdr3_aa: CASSSRTGSYEQYF

d_call: TRBD2
clone_size: NA
v_call: TRBV7-2
j_call: TRBJ2-7
cdr3_nt: TGTGCCAGCAGCTTAGCGGCGGGAGGTCCCGAGCAGTACTTC
cdr3_aa: CASSLAAGGPEQYF

d_call: NA
clone_size: NA
v_call: TRBV6-6
j_call: TRBJ1-5
cdr3_nt: TGTGCCAGCAGTTCCCAGGGTTTAGGTAATCAGCCCCAGCATTTT
cdr3_aa: CASSSQGLGNQPQHF

d_call: TRBD2
clone_size: few
v_call: TRBV29-1
j_call: TRBJ2-1
cdr3_nt: TGCAGCGTTGAAGTATTCTCGGGATCGCTAGCGGGGGGGAGTGAGCAGTTCTTC
cdr3_aa: CSVEVFSGSLAGGSEQFF

d_call: NA
clone_size: NA
v_call: TRBV6-5
j_call: TRBJ1-1
cdr3_nt: TGTGCCAGCAGCCTACAGTGGCTGAACACTGAAGCTTTCTTT
cdr3_aa: CASSLQWLNTEAFF

d_call: TRBD1
clone_size: NA
v_call: TRBV2
j_call: TRBJ1-2
cdr3_nt: TGTGCCAGCAGCCCGACAGGGGATGGCTACACCTTC
cdr3_aa: CASSPTGDGYTF

d_call: NA
clone_size: once
v_call: TRBV27
j_call: TRBJ1-6
cdr3_nt: TGTGCCAGCAGTAACAACCCCCGGGACCCCTTCTATAATTCACCCCTCCACTTT
cdr3_aa: CASSNNPRDPFYNSPLHF

d_call: TRBD1
clone_size: NA
v_call: TRBV5-1
j_call: TRBJ1-1
cdr3_nt: TGCGCCAGCAGCTTCCCGGGACAGGGTTTGAACACTGAAGCTTTCTTT
cdr3_aa: CASSFPGQGLNTEAFF

d_call: NA
clone_size: NA
v_call: TRBV6-5
j_call: TRBJ1-5
cdr3_nt: TGTGCCAGCAGTTACTCGGTGGACAATCAGCCCCAGCATTTT
cdr3_aa: CASSYSVDNQPQHF

d_call: NA
clone_size: NA
v_call: TRBV28
j_call: TRBJ1-6
cdr3_nt: TGTGCCAGCAGTTTGCGGTCCAACGCTGGTTCACCCCTCCACTTT
cdr3_aa: CASSLRSNAGSPLHF

d_call: TRBD2
clone_size: NA
v_call: TRBV5-4
j_call: TRBJ2-3
cdr3_nt: TGTGCCAGCAGCTTGGCGACTAGCGGGGGAGATACGCAGTATTTT
cdr3_aa: CASSLATSGGDTQYF

d_call: TRBD1
clone_size: NA
v_call: TRBV19
j_call: TRBJ1-1
cdr3_nt: TGTGCCAGTAGTCCCCGGCAGGGGGCGTTCACTGAAGCTTTCTTT
cdr3_aa: CASSPRQGAFTEAFF

d_call: TRBD2
clone_size: NA
v_call: TRBV4-1
j_call: TRBJ2-5
cdr3_nt: TGCGCCAGCAGCCCGACTAGCGGGGCGGAGACCCAGTACTTC
cdr3_aa: CASSPTSGAETQYF

d_call: NA
clone_size: NA
v_call: TRBV13
j_call: TRBJ1-6
cdr3_nt: TGTGCCAGCAGCCTTCCTGGGAATTCACCCCTCCACTTT
cdr3_aa: CASSLPGNSPLHF

d_call: NA
clone_size: NA
v_call: TRBV5-5
j_call: TRBJ2-7
cdr3_nt: TGTGCCAGCAGCTATGGGGTTCAGGGGTACGAGCAGTACTTC
cdr3_aa: CASSYGVQGYEQYF

d_call: NA
clone_size: NA
v_call: TRBV4-1
j_call: TRBJ2-2
cdr3_nt: TGCGCCAGCAGCCAAGAGGAACGGAGCACCGGGGAGCTGTTTTTT
cdr3_aa: CASSQEERSTGELFF